These 32 T cell receptor beta chains originate from one sample sequenced in a study of blood T cell repertoires in COVID-19 (dated by TCRdb to 2018 to 2020). Library method: the immunoSEQ multiplex PCR assay. In TCRdb, the immuneACCESS table is reduced to in-frame sequences with V and J assigned. These tables do not hold every clone; where another copy was compared, an unresolved V gene accounts for under half, and the others remain unexplained. The sample table records about 150,000 clones; roughly nine tenths of these occur just once. In total, the top ten clones hold 15% of the sample. Sequences were obtained from peripheral blood. The origin of the receptors is a woman aged 40 to 49 with acute or convalescent COVID-19.

The CDR3, as DNA: TGTGCCAGCAGCAAAGGGGGGCCTATAGGACAGGGAAGACCTTATAGACCCCAGCATTTT. It encodes CASSKGGPIGQGRPYRPQHF. V and J are TRBV21-1 and TRBJ1-5; the table's TRBD1 call for D was not verified on the DNA. TRBV21-1 is a pseudogene. CDR3 length equals 20 residues.

This CDR3 is CASSTRRGYNEQFF. The CDR3, as DNA: TGTGCCAGCAGTACTCGAAGGGGATACAATGAGCAGTTCTTC. The chain recombines TRBV28 with TRBJ2-1; D is perhaps TRBD1 (5 bases). The CDR3 is 14 amino acids. CDR1 is MDHEN, CDR2 SYDVKM, per germline. V was clipped by 5 bases and J by 4 bases, with 12 bases between them.

This chain links TRBV30 with TRBJ2-2; possibly TRBD2 for D (5 bases). V was trimmed by 3 bases and J by 6 bases, leaving 8 bases between them. CDR1 GTSNPN and CDR2 SVGIG come from the germline V gene (reference sequence). The CDR3 has 12 residues. This chain's CDR3 is CAWRRGPGELFF. The CDR3 DNA is TGTGCCTGGAGAAGAGGGCCCGGGGAGCTGTTTTTT.

This sequence joins TRBV19 and TRBJ2-2, with D hard to call. The CDR3 covers 14 residues. The V gene's germline CDR1 is LNHDA and CDR2 SQIVND (reference sequence). Trimming cost V 8 bases and J 0 bases, with 10 bases left between them. The CDR3 DNA reads as TGTGCCAGTCGCCCAGCGACGAACACCGGGGAGCTGTTTTTT. Protein sequence: CASRPATNTGELFF. The full variable domain, rest sourced from reference TRBV19 and TRBJ2-2, is DGGITQSPKYLFRKEGQNVTLSCEQNLNHDAMYWYRQDPGQGLRLIYYSQIVNDFQKGDIAEGYSVSREKKESFPLTVTSAQKNPTAFYLCASRPATNTGELFFGEGSRLTVL.

The J gene is TRBJ2-7, the V gene TRBV4-1; TRBD1 agrees at 8 bases. The CDR3 loop spans 14 amino acids. V lost 6 bases and J lost 3; bases outside the gene matches: 7. CDR1 is MGHRA and CDR2 is YSYEKL in the germline V gene. This chain's CDR3 is CASRAGTGNYEQYF. The CDR3 DNA reads as TGCGCCAGCAGGGCCGGGACAGGAAACTACGAGCAGTACTTC.

This chain connects TRBV6-5 to TRBJ2-7, with D maybe TRBD2 (5 bases). The CDR3 sequence is 13 residues long. Looked up from germline, CDR1 is MNHEY and CDR2 is SVGAGI. V shed 2 bases and J shed 10 bases, with 15 bases lying between them. In DNA, the CDR3 is TGTGCCAGCAGTTACGGAGGCCCGGACGTCCAGTACTTC. It encodes CASSYGGPDVQYF.

The CDR3 here is CASSVAQTDSYNEQFF. Here the CDR3 DNA reads TGTGCCAGCAGCGTAGCACAGACCGACTCCTACAATGAGCAGTTCTTC. J is TRBJ2-1 and V is TRBV9; D not certain. Germline V CDR1 and CDR2: SGDLS, YYNGEE. Trimming cost V 0 bases and J 0 bases, with 10 bases left between them. The CDR3 length is 16 residues.

The genes are TRBV5-5 and TRBJ2-7; the match to TRBD2 covers 14 bases. The CDR3 is 19 amino acids. Trimming at V came to 2 bases and at J to 3 bases, leaving 13 bases not matched to a gene. Per the germline V gene, CDR1 is SGHKS and CDR2 is YYEKEE (reference sequence). CDR3 sequence reads: CASSFPLTSGGASVYEQYF. DNA for the CDR3: TGTGCCAGCAGCTTCCCCCTGACTAGCGGGGGGGCATCTGTCTACGAGCAGTACTTC.

V and J are TRBV3-1 (or the pseudogene TRBV3-2) and TRBJ2-3; TRBD2 matches 8 bases. The CDR3 consists of 17 residues. V lost 1 base and J lost 3; bases outside the gene matches: 9. Germline CDR1 LGHDT, CDR2 YNNKEL (reference sequence). The chain's CDR3 is CASSQVGSGSVTDTQYF. The CDR3 DNA reads as TGTGCCAGCAGCCAAGTGGGGAGCGGGAGTGTGACAGATACGCAGTATTTT.

This chain uses TRBV6-5 with TRBJ2-5; D might be TRBD1 (6 bases). Germline CDR1 MNHEY, CDR2 SVGAGI. The CDR3 is 14 residues long. V lost 8 bases and J 2 bases, leaving 15 bases between the germline ends. The CDR3 bases are TGTGCCAGCGCCCGGACAGTACCGCAAGAGACCCAGTACTTC. Translation: CASARTVPQETQYF.

This rearrangement joins TRBV5-5 to TRBJ2-1; D is ambiguous. V was trimmed by 4 bases and J by 5 bases, leaving 19 bases between them. This CDR3 has 16 amino acids. Germline assignment: CDR1 SGHKS and CDR2 YYEKEE (reference sequence). The CDR3 sequence: CASSPLLPARNNEQFF. The CDR3 coding sequence is TGTGCCAGCAGCCCGCTTCTACCCGCTCGTAACAATGAGCAGTTCTTC.

The chain carries TRBV9 and TRBJ2-5, with D possibly matching TRBD1 (6 bases). There are 14 residues in the CDR3. From germline, CDR1 is SGDLS and CDR2 YYNGEE. Trimming left V 2 bases short and J 4 bases short, with 12 bases between. Written as DNA, the CDR3 is TGTGCCAGCAGCGTTTCAGGGGTGGTAGAGACCCAGTACTTC. Translating it yields CASSVSGVVETQYF.

This clone turned up a few times. The chain uses TRBV7-9 and TRBJ2-5, with 7 bases matching TRBD1. V lost 1 base to trimming and J lost 0 bases; unmatched junction nucleotides: 2. The CDR3 length is 15 residues. The germline CDR1 and CDR2 sequences are SEHNR and FQNEAQ (reference sequence). This CDR3 reads CASSLGDRNQETQYF. In DNA, the CDR3 is TGTGCCAGCAGCTTAGGGGACAGAAACCAAGAGACCCAGTACTTC.

Here the CDR3 reads CASLDRVGQPQHF. The DNA of the CDR3 is TGTGCCAGCCTGGACAGGGTAGGTCAGCCCCAGCATTTT. The J gene is TRBJ1-5, the V gene TRBV19, with 8 bases fitting TRBD1. Germline-derived CDR1 and CDR2 are LNHDA and SQIVND (reference sequence). Trimming cost V 9 bases and J 6 bases; bases outside gene matches: 7. The CDR3 is made up of 13 amino acids.

This chain links TRBV5-6 with TRBJ2-3, with D possibly matching TRBD2 (7 bases). V dropped 0 bases and J dropped 8 bases, with 13 bases sitting between them. The CDR3 has 14 residues. Germline V CDR1 and CDR2: SGHDT, YYEEEE. The CDR3 reads CASSLVVAGATQYF. Here the CDR3 DNA reads TGTGCCAGCAGCTTGGTAGTGGCGGGGGCTACGCAGTATTTT.

The genes are TRBV7-2 and TRBJ2-7; D might be TRBD1 (6 bases). The CDR3 spans 15 residues. Trimming stripped 2 bases from V and 2 bases from J, with 13 bases between. Germline lookup yields CDR1 SGHTA and CDR2 FQGNSA. CDR3 bases: TGTGCCAGCAGCTTACCCACCAGGGGCCCCTACGAGCAGTACTTC. Its translation: CASSLPTRGPYEQYF.

V and J are TRBV19 and TRBJ1-3; 12 positions match TRBD1. There are 16 residues in the CDR3. The V segment lost 5 bases and the J segment 4 bases; nucleotides outside the gene matches: 6. Germline CDR1 and CDR2: LNHDA and SQIVND (reference sequence). In DNA form, the CDR3 reads TGTGCCAGTAGTGCCGGGACAGGGGGCGTCGGAAACACCATATATTTT. Translating gives CASSAGTGGVGNTIYF. The variable domain in full, with the rest retrieved from reference TRBV19 and TRBJ1-3, is DGGITQSPKYLFRKEGQNVTLSCEQNLNHDAMYWYRQDPGQGLRLIYYSQIVNDFQKGDIAEGYSVSREKKESFPLTVTSAQKNPTAFYLCASSAGTGGVGNTIYFGEGSWLTVV.

This clone was seen once. The chain carries TRBV5-6 and TRBJ1-2; 8 bases agree with TRBD1. Germline CDR1 is SGHDT and CDR2 is YYEEEE. CDR3 size: 13 residues. Unmatched junction bases numbered 7, after V lost 6 bases and J lost 6 bases. In nucleotides, the CDR3 is TGTGCCAGCACGGGACAGGAGGGCGATGGCTACACCTTC. Translated: CASTGQEGDGYTF. Variable domain in full (rest from reference TRBV5-6 and TRBJ1-2): DAGVTQSPTHLIKTRGQQVTLRCSPKSGHDTVSWYQQALGQGPQFIFQYYEEEERQRGNFPDRFSGHQFPNYSSELNVNALLLGDSALYLCASTGQEGDGYTFGSGTRLTVV.

Only a few counts were recorded for this clone. The CDR3 DNA is TGTGCCAGCAGCTTAGCTAGCGGGGGGGTCGTGAATACGCAGTATTTT. It encodes CASSLASGGVVNTQYF. The V gene is TRBV13, the J gene TRBJ2-3; the match to TRBD2 covers 12 bases. Germline V gene sequence: CDR1 PRHDT, CDR2 FYEKMQ (reference sequence). V lost 1 base, J lost 7 bases, and 6 bases stayed unmatched. The CDR3 is 16 residues long.

The V and J genes are TRBV28 and TRBJ2-1; 10 bases are shared with TRBD2. This CDR3 is 15 amino acids long. Germline V gene lookup returns CDR1 MDHEN and CDR2 SYDVKM. The trim removed 6 bases at V and 6 bases at J, leaving 8 bases unmatched. DNA of the CDR3: TGTGCCAGCAGGGAGAGCGGGGGGGCCATCAATGAGCAGTTCTTC. It codes for CASRESGGAINEQFF.

The rearrangement links TRBV7-9 to TRBJ2-7, with TRBD2 as a possible D gene (6 bases). The germline V gene encodes CDR1 SEHNR and CDR2 FQNEAQ (reference sequence). Trimming cost V 5 bases and J 1 base, with 6 bases left between them. This CDR3 comprises 12 residues. The CDR3 sequence: CASSRGSYEQYF. As DNA, the CDR3 is TGTGCCAGCAGCCGGGGGTCCTACGAGCAGTACTTC.

In its sample, this clone was seen once. The J gene is TRBJ1-2, the V gene TRBV24-1; a possible D gene is TRBD1 (6 bases). V was clipped by 1 base and J by 3 bases, with 8 bases between them. The CDR3 is 14 residues long. The germline V gene encodes CDR1 KGHDR and CDR2 SFDVKD. CDR3 in amino acids: CATSDFGQHYGYTF. Here the CDR3 DNA reads TGTGCCACCAGTGATTTCGGACAGCACTATGGCTACACCTTC.

V gene TRBV19 combines with J gene TRBJ2-2, with 9 positions matching TRBD1. After removal of 7 bases from V and 4 bases from J, the junction contained 4 bases not matched to a gene. CDR1 LNHDA and CDR2 SQIVND come from the germline V gene (reference sequence). CDR3 length: 14 amino acids. CDR3 sequence reads: CASKSTGGTGELFF. CDR3 in DNA: TGTGCCAGTAAATCGACAGGGGGCACCGGGGAGCTGTTTTTT.

This chain uses TRBV5-4 with TRBJ1-1, with TRBD1 identical over 7 bases. This CDR3 contains 14 residues. V lost 5 bases to trimming and J lost 6 bases; unmatched junction nucleotides: 10. In germline, CDR1 is SGHNT, CDR2 YYREEE (reference sequence). CDR3 in amino acids: CASSKTGDPAEAFF. CDR3 coding DNA: TGTGCCAGCAGTAAAACAGGGGATCCGGCTGAAGCTTTCTTT.

This clone was counted once. This sequence joins TRBV20-1 and TRBJ1-4; D not certain. This CDR3 is 11 amino acids long. Germline V gives CDR1 DFQATT, CDR2 SNEGSKA (reference sequence). V dropped 0 bases and J dropped 11 bases, with 7 bases sitting between them. CDR3 nucleotides: TGCAGTGCTAGAGAGGGCGGGAAACTGTTTTTT. Its protein product is CSAREGGKLFF.

V gene TRBV9 combines with J gene TRBJ2-3; TRBD1 agrees at 10 bases. The CDR3 is 19 amino acids. Trimming at V came to 2 bases and at J to 1 base, leaving 13 bases not matched to a gene. In germline, CDR1 is SGDLS, CDR2 YYNGEE. The chain's CDR3 is CASSVSTADRGLRTDTQYF. As DNA, the CDR3 is TGTGCCAGCAGCGTTTCTACTGCAGACAGGGGGCTCCGCACAGATACGCAGTATTTT.

This clone has just one count. The V and J genes are TRBV28 and TRBJ2-7, with D unresolved. Germline CDR1 and CDR2: MDHEN and SYDVKM. This CDR3 has 11 residues. V was cut by 6 bases and J by 6 bases, with 9 bases left in between. The CDR3, as DNA: TGTGCCAGCAGCCCTCTTGTCGAGCAGTACTTC. This codes for CASSPLVEQYF.

As DNA, the CDR3 is TGCGCCCGAGAGGACAGGGTACACCTTGAAGCTTTCTTT. Translation gives CAREDRVHLEAFF. The gene calls are TRBV10-1 and TRBJ1-1, with TRBD1 matching over 8 bases. J was trimmed by 7 bases and V by 11 bases; bases with no gene match: 12. Germline lookup yields CDR1 WNHNN and CDR2 SYGVQD (reference sequence). The CDR3 has 13 residues.

The genes are TRBV5-1 and TRBJ1-1; D uncertain. Trimming removed 6 bases from V and 0 bases from J, with 6 bases in between. The CDR3 has 12 amino acids. From germline, CDR1 is SGHRS and CDR2 YFSETQ. The CDR3, as DNA: TGCGCCAGCACGGGGATGAACACTGAAGCTTTCTTT. Amino acids: CASTGMNTEAFF.

The chain links TRBV5-6 to TRBJ2-7, with D unclear. In germline, CDR1 is SGHDT, CDR2 YYEEEE. The CDR3 is made up of 11 amino acids. The V gene lost 0 bases and the J gene lost 4 bases, with 2 bases spanning the gap. The CDR3 region has the DNA TGTGCCAGCAGCTTGGCTTACGAGCAGTACTTC. This gives the protein CASSLAYEQYF.

The genes are TRBV5-4 and TRBJ1-3; 7 bases agree with TRBD1. Germline CDR1 is SGHNT and CDR2 is YYREEE (reference sequence). V dropped 4 bases and J dropped 0; count of bases not matched to a gene: 4. This CDR3 contains 15 residues. For the CDR3, the DNA is TGTGCCAGCAGCCAGGGGACAGACTCTGGAAACACCATATATTTT. Its translation: CASSQGTDSGNTIYF.

The rearrangement uses TRBV3-1 (or the pseudogene TRBV3-2) and TRBJ2-2; TRBD1 matches 8 bases. V lost 7 bases, J lost 0 bases, and 10 bases stayed unmatched. CDR3 length equals 17 residues. Per germline, CDR1 LGHDT and CDR2 YNNKEL (reference sequence). CDR3 in amino acids: CASNSQGARTNTGELFF. The CDR3 DNA is TGTGCCAGCAATAGCCAGGGGGCGAGAACGAACACCGGGGAGCTGTTTTTT.